This TCR beta chain appears in the sequencing data of a study of blood T cell repertoires in COVID-19. Study-level background: COVID-19 samples collected from the United States, Italy and Spain covered acute and convalescent phases. Sources were T cells, B-cell-depleted T cells, or PBMCs; the material itself was cDNA or gDNA.

Original data processing: Estimation of nucleated cell counts was performed using reference gene primer amplification. Repertoires were generated with immunoSEQ multiplex PCR, while TCRdb's copy carries only in-frame clones and drops some. V and J calls and clone size are as listed in that table; D and trimming were resolved from the DNA. The sample lists 100,000 to 150,000 clones; about 88% were seen once. V was clipped by 3 bases and J by 4 bases; unmatched bases: 2. Germline CDR1 and CDR2: SEHNR and FQNEAQ (reference sequence). This CDR3 has 14 amino acids. This clonotype was sampled from an elderly woman with acute or convalescent COVID-19. Sequencing was performed on peripheral blood. The chain combines TRBV7-9 with TRBJ1-1, with 10 nucleotides matching TRBD1. The CDR3 loop reads CASSFWTGGTEAFF. The CDR3 bases are TGTGCCAGCAGCTTCTGGACAGGGGGCACTGAAGCTTTCTTT.